The source of this T cell receptor beta chain is a study of T cells in Graves' hyperthyroidism and ophthalmopathy. Study information: The blood sample was taken at first diagnosis, before treatment began. Study-level points and caveats: Blood also carried most thyroid clonotypes expanded above 0.001.

This clonotype was observed a handful of times. What it binds is not known. Germline CDR1 reads MNHEY; CDR2 reads SVGAGI. The CDR3 spans 15 residues. Between the trimmed V and J ends, which lost 2 bases and 3 bases, there was a span of 11 bases. Uncontrolled infections, other autoimmune diseases, pregnancy or lactation led to exclusion of patients. PBMCs were obtained from 10 ml fresh peripheral blood. What was amplified from RNA transcripts were TCR beta CDR3 regions. An initial round of RT-PCR targeting the TCR CDR3 relied on the HTBI primer set. MiXCR, applied by TCRdb to the multiplex PCR reads, yields one record per CDR3 protein. The data hold approximately 600,000 distinct CDR3 sequences, with roughly 15% observed a single time.

The sequenced material came from blood. The TCR comes from a middle-aged woman with Graves' ophthalmopathy. V gene TRBV6-5 combines with J gene TRBJ2-4; D tentatively fits TRBD1 or TRBD2 (6 bases each). The CDR3 sequence: CASSYVGGLKNIQYF. The CDR3 DNA reads as TGTGCCAGCAGTTACGTCGGGGGCCTCAAAAACATTCAGTACTTC.